These 32 T cell receptor beta chains were all obtained from the same sample, sequenced in a study of cytomegalovirus exposure and HLA in healthy donors. In the PCR, 60 Vbeta and 13 Jbeta primers were used. Libraries were prepared by immunoSEQ multiplex PCR; TCRdb keeps only in-frame clonotypes and omits some of them. This sample's clone table lists over 150,000 clones. Source material: PBMCs. Receptor source: a boy younger than 18 in good health and CMV-seronegative.

The chain has TRBV10-3 and TRBJ1-1; 7 bases are shared with TRBD1. CDR1 ENHRY and CDR2 SYGVKD come from the germline V gene. The CDR3 has 12 residues. Losses at the gene ends were 5 bases for V and 4 bases for J; bases not matched to a gene: 1. The CDR3 DNA sequence: TGTGCCATCAGTCAGGGGGGCACTGAAGCTTTCTTT. Residues: CAISQGGTEAFF.

The chain is built from TRBV6-1 and TRBJ1-1, with a tentative D call TRBD1 (5 bases). With 4 bases removed from V and 5 bases from J, the gap between germline ends came to 8 bases. Germline values: CDR1 MNHNS, CDR2 SASEGT. This CDR3 spans 12 amino acids. In nucleotides, the CDR3 is TGTGCCAGCAGTGGGAAGGGGACTGAAGCTTTCTTT. Translated, it gives CASSGKGTEAFF.

CDR3 bases: TGTGCCAGCAGCTTGGCCAGAGGGGAGGGTGGCTACACCTTC. Its protein is CASSLARGEGGYTF. V and J are TRBV5-4 and TRBJ1-2; maybe TRBD1 (5 bases). Germline V gives CDR1 SGHNT, CDR2 YYREEE (reference sequence). The V gene lost 0 bases and the J gene lost 7 bases, with 13 bases spanning the gap. The CDR3 has 14 amino acids.

V usage is TRBV5-1 and J usage is TRBJ2-3, with D maybe TRBD1 (6 bases). The CDR3 sequence is 16 residues long. In germline, CDR1 is SGHRS, CDR2 YFSETQ. V was pared by 0 bases and J by 6 bases, with 17 bases between. The CDR3 nucleotides are TGCGCCAGCAGCTTGGTGGGGGCTCGTCAGGGGGATACGCAGTATTTT. Its translation is CASSLVGARQGDTQYF.

The rearrangement links TRBV6-5 to TRBJ2-3; D might be TRBD1 (5 bases). The CDR3 totals 15 residues. V lost 2 bases, J lost 2 bases, and 11 bases lay in between. Germline CDR1 and CDR2: MNHEY and SVGAGI. CDR3 residues: CASSYRTQFTDTQYF. The CDR3 DNA follows: TGTGCCAGCAGTTACAGGACACAGTTCACAGATACGCAGTATTTT.

The chain combines TRBV19 with TRBJ1-5, with D unresolved. Trimming shortened V by 0 bases and J by 5 bases, and 14 bases separated the two germline ends. CDR3 length: 16 residues. CDR1 LNHDA and CDR2 SQIVND come from the germline V gene (reference sequence). This CDR3 reads CASSIDRIGGYQPQHF. The CDR3 DNA follows: TGTGCCAGTAGTATAGATCGTATAGGAGGGTATCAGCCCCAGCATTTT.

The CDR3 DNA reads TGTGCCAGCAGAAACCCCCCGACTAGTGGAAATACGCAGTATTTT. This sequence encodes CASRNPPTSGNTQYF. The V call is TRBV6-1, the J call TRBJ2-3; D might be TRBD2 (6 bases). V was pared by 6 bases and J by 7 bases, with 20 bases between. CDR3 size: 15 residues. The germline CDR1 and CDR2 sequences are MNHNS and SASEGT.

In regard to this clone: Other DNA sequences in this specimen translate into the identical CDR3. The chain has TRBV2 and TRBJ2-7; no firm D call. Trimming took 6 bases from V and 4 from J, leaving 7 bases between them. The germline V gene has CDR1 SNHLY and CDR2 FYNNEI. The CDR3 loop spans 11 amino acids. In nucleotides, the CDR3 is TGTGCCAGCAGGGAATCGTACGAGCAGTACTTC. Residues: CASRESYEQYF.

This chain connects TRBV2 to TRBJ1-2, with 7 bases identical to TRBD1. Per germline, CDR1 SNHLY and CDR2 FYNNEI. The V gene end was trimmed by 10 bases and the J gene end by 6 bases; junction bases not matched to a gene: 8. The CDR3 is 12 amino acids. CDR3 sequence reads: CAILTGADGYTF. In nucleotides, the CDR3 is TGTGCCATCCTAACAGGGGCGGATGGCTACACCTTC.

The chain has TRBV5-1 and TRBJ2-1; TRBD1 is a possible D gene (6 bases). The CDR3 has 14 residues. The germline CDR1 and CDR2 sequences are SGHRS and YFSETQ. V lost 4 bases and J lost 12, with 20 bases in between. CDR3 sequence: CASSLGVGARGQFF. The CDR3 bases are TGCGCCAGCAGCCTCGGTGTGGGGGCACGGGGGCAGTTCTTC.

The V gene is TRBV19, the J gene TRBJ2-7; 7 positions match TRBD2. The V segment lost 4 bases and the J segment 3 bases; nucleotides outside the gene matches: 6. Per germline, CDR1 LNHDA and CDR2 SQIVND (reference sequence). CDR3 length: 14 amino acids. The chain's CDR3 is CASSNPGGSYEQYF. The CDR3 region has the DNA TGTGCCAGTAGTAACCCGGGGGGAAGCTACGAGCAGTACTTC.

The genes are TRBV5-8 and TRBJ1-1, with 8 bases identical to TRBD1. V shed 5 bases, J shed 3 bases, and the junction held 6 bases outside the gene matches. Per the germline V gene, CDR1 is SGHTS and CDR2 is YDEGEE. The CDR3 contains 14 residues. The CDR3 sequence: CASREDRAYTEAFF. In DNA form, the CDR3 reads TGTGCCAGCAGAGAGGACAGGGCCTACACTGAAGCTTTCTTT.

J is TRBJ1-1 and V is TRBV6-6; 7 positions match TRBD1. In germline, CDR1 is MNHNY, CDR2 SVGAGI (reference sequence). The CDR3 is 14 residues long. The V segment lost 6 bases and the J segment 3 bases; nucleotides outside the gene matches: 7. This CDR3 is CASSRTGPYTEAFF. The DNA of the CDR3 is TGTGCCAGCAGCCGGACAGGCCCTTACACTGAAGCTTTCTTT.

The chain couples TRBV28 to TRBJ1-3; no reliable D call. The CDR3 loop spans 14 amino acids. CDR1 and CDR2 (germline): MDHEN, SYDVKM. Trimming removed 7 bases at V and 4 bases at J, with 14 bases between. CDR3 protein: CASKEGSGGNTIYF. CDR3 nucleotides: TGTGCCAGCAAAGAGGGATCTGGAGGAAACACCATATATTTT.

CDR3: CASRPLGALEQYF. DNA for the CDR3: TGTGCCAGCAGGCCTTTGGGGGCTCTAGAGCAGTACTTC. V is TRBV27 and J is TRBJ2-7; perhaps TRBD1 as D (6 bases). The germline CDR1 and CDR2 sequences are MNHEY and SMNVEV (reference sequence). Trimming removed 6 bases from V and 7 bases from J, with 16 bases in between. The CDR3 length is 13 residues.

The CDR3 nucleotides read TGTGCCAGCAGCTTACGGGGGGGCTCCTACGAGCAGTACTTC. Protein: CASSLRGGSYEQYF. This chain uses TRBV5-6 with TRBJ2-5; TRBD2 agrees at 8 bases. The DNA end lines up better with TRBJ2-7; the J call may be wrong. This CDR3 comprises 14 residues. Germline lookup yields CDR1 SGHDT and CDR2 YYEEEE.

The chain links TRBV5-1 to TRBJ1-2, with 8 bases lining up with TRBD1. V trimming: 0 bases; J trimming: 4 bases; junction bases outside the gene matches: 8. Germline CDR1 SGHRS, CDR2 YFSETQ. The CDR3 consists of 16 residues. As DNA, the CDR3 is TGCGCCAGCAGCTTGGGGCAGGGGGCGCCGGGCTATGGCTACACCTTC. It translates to CASSLGQGAPGYGYTF.

The chain is built from TRBV2 and TRBJ1-4; D gene uncertain. Between the trimmed V and J ends, which lost 3 bases and 4 bases, there was a span of 6 bases. The CDR3 is 13 residues long. Germline CDR1 SNHLY, CDR2 FYNNEI. The CDR3 sequence is CASSDASNEKLFF. The DNA for the CDR3 is TGTGCCAGCAGTGATGCCAGTAATGAAAAACTGTTTTTT. The variable domain in full, with the rest retrieved from reference TRBV2 and TRBJ1-4, is EPEVTQTPSHQVTQMGQEVILRCVPISNHLYFYWYRQILGQKVEFLVSFYNNEISEKSEIFDDQFSVERPDGSNFTLKIRSTKLEDSAMYFCASSDASNEKLFFGSGTQLSVL.

J is TRBJ2-5 and V is TRBV30; maybe TRBD1 (5 bases). V lost 2 bases, J lost 5 bases, and 9 bases lay in between. The V gene's germline CDR1 is GTSNPN and CDR2 SVGIG (reference sequence). The CDR3 runs to 12 residues. The CDR3 reads CAWSMAGETQYF. DNA for the CDR3: TGTGCCTGGAGTATGGCAGGGGAGACCCAGTACTTC. Supplemented by reference TRBV30 and TRBJ2-5, the full variable domain reads SQTIHQWPATLVQPVGSPLSLECTVEGTSNPNLYWYRQAAGRGLQLLFYSVGIGQISSEVPQNLSASRPQDRQFILSSKKLLLSDSGFYLCAWSMAGETQYFGPGTRLLVL.

The CDR3 region has the DNA TGTGCCAGCAGCCCCATTAGCGGGATCTACAATGAGCAGTTCTTC. Protein sequence: CASSPISGIYNEQFF. The chain joins TRBV14 to TRBJ2-1; 8 bases align to TRBD2. After removal of 4 bases from V and 3 bases from J, the junction contained 5 bases not matched to a gene. Germline V gene lookup returns CDR1 SGHDN and CDR2 FVKESK. The CDR3 length is 15 residues.

V and J are TRBV4-1 and TRBJ1-4, with a possible D match to TRBD1 (5 bases). Per germline, CDR1 MGHRA and CDR2 YSYEKL. The CDR3 consists of 15 residues. Between the trimmed V and J ends, which lost 5 bases and 3 bases, there was a span of 13 bases. The CDR3, as DNA: TGCGCCAGCAGCTCTCAGGGCTTGGCTAATGAAAAACTGTTTTTT. As protein: CASSSQGLANEKLFF.

V usage is TRBV5-6 and J usage is TRBJ2-5; tentative D call: TRBD1 (6 bases). The assigned J gene may be wrong: the sequence end matches TRBJ2-7 better. This CDR3 is built from 14 residues. Germline-derived CDR1 and CDR2 are SGHDT and YYEEEE. The CDR3 DNA is TGTGCCAGCAGCTTCCGACAGGCCTCCTACGAGCAGTACTTC. It codes for CASSFRQASYEQYF.

The chain's CDR3 is CASLAGGYEQYF. The CDR3 nucleotides read TGTGCCAGCCTGGCAGGAGGTTACGAGCAGTACTTC. V usage is TRBV2 and J usage is TRBJ2-7, with TRBD2 as a possible D gene (5 bases). The CDR3 loop spans 12 amino acids. V was shortened by 8 bases and J by 4 bases, with 12 bases between the two germline ends. CDR1 is SNHLY, CDR2 FYNNEI, per germline.

V and J are TRBV7-9 and TRBJ1-4; 9 bases fit TRBD1. The CDR3 runs to 15 residues. The germline gives CDR1 SEHNR, CDR2 FQNEAQ (reference sequence). V shed 4 bases and J 5 bases; nucleotides not matched to a gene: 5. The CDR3 is CASSSGQGWNEKLFF. CDR3 nucleotides: TGTGCCAGCAGCTCGGGACAGGGTTGGAATGAAAAACTGTTTTTT.

Points on this clone: Different DNA sequences within this sample yield the same CDR3. The chain joins TRBV7-6 to TRBJ2-7; TRBD1 matches 9 bases. With V trimmed by 1 base and J by 2 bases, 0 bases remained unmatched. The CDR3 contains 14 residues. Germline-derived CDR1 and CDR2 are SGHVS and FNYEAQ. The CDR3, as DNA: TGTGCCAGCAGCTTAGGACAGGGGGCCTACGAGCAGTACTTC. Protein sequence: CASSLGQGAYEQYF.

The genes are TRBV7-8 and TRBJ2-5; D call uncertain. The CDR3 runs to 14 residues. Per the germline V gene, CDR1 is SGHVS and CDR2 is FQNEAQ. The V and J ends lost 6 bases and 0 bases respectively, with 11 bases between them. This CDR3 is CASRPRRNQETQYF. In DNA form, the CDR3 reads TGTGCCAGCAGACCGCGGCGGAACCAAGAGACCCAGTACTTC.

CDR3 loop: CASSVSLQGDQPQHF. For the CDR3, the DNA is TGTGCCAGCAGCGTATCCCTACAGGGGGATCAGCCCCAGCATTTT. The chain is built from TRBV7-8 and TRBJ1-5; 8 bases agree with TRBD1. Germline CDR1 and CDR2: SGHVS and FQNEAQ. With V trimmed by 5 bases and J by 5 bases, 8 bases remained unmatched. The CDR3 has 15 amino acids.

J is TRBJ2-1 and V is TRBV15; weak D call: TRBD2 (5 bases). CDR1 is LNHNV and CDR2 is YYDKDF in the germline V gene (reference sequence). V lost 7 bases and J 2 bases, leaving 12 bases between the germline ends. This CDR3 contains 14 residues. CDR3 protein: CATKGAETYNEQFF. CDR3 bases: TGTGCCACCAAGGGAGCGGAGACCTACAATGAGCAGTTCTTC.

The chain uses TRBV18 and TRBJ2-5; 12 nucleotides align to TRBD2. Losses at the gene ends were 3 bases for V and 5 bases for J; bases not matched to a gene: 4. The CDR3 extends over 15 amino acids. Germline CDR1 is KGHSH and CDR2 is LQKENI. Here the CDR3 DNA reads TGTGCCAGCTCACCCACTAGCGGGGGGACGGAGACCCAGTACTTC. Protein sequence: CASSPTSGGTETQYF.

The gene calls are TRBV5-1 and TRBJ1-5; D might be TRBD1 (5 bases). Germline V gives CDR1 SGHRS, CDR2 YFSETQ. Trimming shortened V by 0 bases and J by 10 bases, and 14 bases separated the two germline ends. The CDR3 is 14 residues long. CDR3 protein: CASSLGEAQGPQHF. As DNA, the CDR3 is TGCGCCAGCAGCTTGGGTGAGGCTCAGGGTCCCCAGCATTTT.

This chain uses TRBV9 with TRBJ2-5; 7 bases fit TRBD1. Germline lookup yields CDR1 SGDLS and CDR2 YYNGEE. The V gene end was trimmed by 2 bases and the J gene end by 5 bases; junction bases not matched to a gene: 9. This CDR3 contains 15 residues. CDR3 protein: CASSVGPTGAETQYF. CDR3 in DNA: TGTGCCAGCAGCGTCGGGCCCACAGGGGCTGAGACCCAGTACTTC. Together with reference TRBV9 and TRBJ2-5, the CDR3 gives the full variable domain: DSGVTQTPKHLITATGQRVTLRCSPRSGDLSVYWYQQSLDQGLQFLIQYYNGEERAKGNILERFSAQQFPDLHSELNLSSLELGDSALYFCASSVGPTGAETQYFGPGTRLLVL.

The V gene is TRBV27, the J gene TRBJ2-7; D possibly corresponds to TRBD1 (6 bases). CDR3 size: 15 residues. From germline, CDR1 is MNHEY and CDR2 SMNVEV (reference sequence). V shed 3 bases and J shed 5 bases, with 17 bases lying between them. The CDR3: CASSFQGRLEDEQYF. CDR3 coding DNA: TGTGCCAGCAGTTTCCAGGGGCGCTTGGAGGACGAGCAGTACTTC.